The 16 T cell receptor gamma chains given below trace back to one sample, sequenced in a study of gamma-delta T cells after stem cell transplantation (dated by TCRdb to 2016 to 2017). Library method: RT-PCR. Sequencer: Illumina MiSeq. Clone calls in TCRdb were regenerated from the public reads with CATT, after which identical DNA sequences shared one row. Across this sample there are approximately 160 gamma-chain clones, with 12% seen only once. Roughly 92% of the sample is held by the ten biggest clonotypes. Input material: gamma-delta T cells. The origin of the receptors is a human donor. It is not recorded whose cells these are; they may come from a transplant donor.

By frequency in the sample, this clone is medium-sized. A read error is the likely source, as a far larger clone sits one nucleotide away. This sequence joins TRGV9 and TRGJ1 or TRGJ2. Looked up from germline, CDR1 is GITISATS and CDR2 is ISYDGTV (reference sequence). The trim removed 4 bases at V and 10 bases at J, leaving 10 bases unmatched. The CDR3 runs 12 residues. Written as DNA, the CDR3 is TGTGCCTTGTGGGAAGGTGTATGGAAGAAACTCTTT. It specifies CALWEGVWKKLF.

On this clone itself: Distinct nucleotide sequences in the sample also encode this CDR3. The chain links TRGV9 to TRGJP. CDR1 GITISATS and CDR2 ISYDGTV come from the germline V gene (reference sequence). This CDR3 comprises 16 residues. The junction had 10 bases not matched to a gene; V was cut back by 4 bases and J by 10 bases. CDR3 sequence (DNA): TGTGCCTTGTGGGAAGTGAATGGATTGGGCAAAAAAATCAAGGTATTT. Translated: CALWEVNGLGKKIKVF.

By share of the sample, this clone is medium-sized. A far larger clone is a single base away, which makes a read error likely. Other nucleotide sequences in the sample specify the same CDR3. The genes are TRGV9 and TRGJP. The CDR3 length is 16 residues. Trimming removed 0 bases from V and 11 bases from J; junction bases left unmatched: 7. Germline assignment: CDR1 GITISATS and CDR2 ISYDGTV (reference sequence). In nucleotides, the CDR3 is TGTGCCTTGTGGGAGGTGAATGGGCTGGGCAAAAAAATCAAGGTATTT. Translation: CALWEVNGLGKKIKVF.

Relative to its sample, this clone is medium-sized. This likely came from a read error, as a far larger clone is one base away. The gene calls are TRGV2 and TRGJ1 or TRGJ2. Germline V gene data show CDR1 as EGSNGY and CDR2 as YDSYNSKV. The length of the CDR3 is 15 residues. CDR3: CATWDDPQGYHKKLF. CDR3 nucleotide sequence: TGTGCCACCTGGGACGACCCACAGGGTTATCATAAGAAACTCTTT.

This clone rates as medium-sized (0.01 to 0.1%). This same CDR3 is encoded by further DNA sequences in the sample. The chain carries TRGV9 and TRGJ1 or TRGJ2. The CDR3 length is 12 residues. CDR1 and CDR2 (germline): GITISATS, ISYDGTV (reference sequence). The V gene end was trimmed by 2 bases and the J gene end by 3 bases; junction bases not matched to a gene: 1. CDR3 DNA sequence: TGTGCCTTGTGGGAGGCTTATTATAAGAAACTCTTT. It translates to CALWEAYYKKLF.

By frequency in the sample, this clone is medium-sized. One base separates it from a far larger clone, so it is likely a read error. The same CDR3 can be traced to other DNA sequences in this sample. The gene calls are TRGV4 and TRGJ1 or TRGJ2. CDR1 and CDR2 (germline): EGSTGY, YDSYTSSV. This CDR3 has 13 amino acids. CDR3 in DNA: TGCGCCACCTGGATCCGGAATTATTATAAGAAACTCTTT. It specifies CATWIRNYYKKLF.

The chain links TRGV2 to TRGJ1 or TRGJ2. Germline CDR1 reads EGSNGY; CDR2 reads YDSYNSKV. The CDR3 covers 14 residues. The V and J ends lost 0 bases and 2 bases, in that order; junction bases with no gene match: 4. DNA for the CDR3: TGTGCCACCTGGGACGGGTCAGATTATTATAAGAAACTCTTT. The encoded protein is CATWDGSDYYKKLF.

This clone qualifies as large. This is likely an artifact of a read error, given a far larger clone one base away. Within the sample, other DNA sequences also encode this same CDR3. The chain recombines TRGV9 with TRGJP. CDR1 GITISATS and CDR2 ISYDGTV come from the germline V gene (reference sequence). J gave up 9 bases and V 3 bases, and 5 bases lay outside the gene matches. The CDR3 consists of 15 residues. CDR3 sequence reads: CALWERGLGKKIKVF. The CDR3 DNA sequence: TGTGCCTTGTGGGAGCGAGGGTTGGGCAAAAAAATCAAGGTATTT.

Points on this clone: Given a far larger clone just one base away, this is likely a sequencing read error. Other DNA sequences from this sample encode an identical CDR3 as well. The V and J genes are TRGV9 and TRGJP. Germline-derived CDR1 and CDR2 are GITISATS and ISYDGTV (reference sequence). This CDR3 spans 16 amino acids. The CDR3 DNA sequence: TGTGCCCTGTGGGAGGTGGAAGAGTTGGGCAAAAAAATCAAGGTATTT. Translation gives CALWEVEELGKKIKVF.

By sample fraction, this clone is medium-sized. A far larger clone differs by one base, so this is likely a read error. In the same sample, other DNA sequences code for this CDR3. The gene calls are TRGV9 and TRGJ1 or TRGJ2. The CDR3 is made up of 12 amino acids. CDR1 and CDR2 (germline): GITISATS, ISYDGTV (reference sequence). CDR3 sequence (DNA): TGTGCCCTGTGGGAAGGTATATGGAAGAAACTCTTT. Translating it yields CALWEGIWKKLF.

This clone was observed a few times. The translation of this DNA and the TCRdb protein of a much larger clone differ at residues 10 and 15, probably owing to a read error; the protein shown here is translated from the DNA. This chain joins TRGV9 and TRGJP. The J call could be wrong; TRGJP1 is a better fit for the DNA end. The CDR3 is made up of 16 amino acids. Germline V gives CDR1 GITISATS, CDR2 ISYDGTV (reference sequence). DNA of the CDR3: TGTGCCTTGTGGGAGGTGAATGGGTTGGACAAAAAAATCAAGATATTT. It is translated as CALWEVNGLDKKIKIF.

Of note for this clone: The protein in TCRdb stems from a much larger clone and differs at residue 2 from this DNA's translation, likely a read error; here the protein is translated from the DNA. The CDR3 reads CTSWEGYYKKLF. In DNA form, the CDR3 reads TGTACCTCGTGGGAGGGATATTATAAGAAACTCTTT. The chain joins TRGV9 to TRGJ1 or TRGJ2. The CDR3 spans 12 residues. CDR1 is GITISATS and CDR2 is ISYDGTV in the germline V gene (reference sequence).

This clone is judged medium-sized. It is likely a read error: a sequence one base away is far more abundant. Other DNA sequences of this sample code for an identical CDR3. V usage is TRGV9 and J usage is TRGJ1 or TRGJ2. CDR3 length: 13 amino acids. CDR1 and CDR2 from the germline V gene are GITISATS and ISYDGTV (reference sequence). CDR3 residues: CALWEGNYYKKLF. The CDR3 region has the DNA TGTGCCTTGTGGGAGGGAAATTATTATAAGAAACTCTTC.

This clone showed up just a few times. TCRdb's entry gives the protein of a much larger clone, which mismatches this DNA's translation at residue 10, likely from a read error; the protein reported here is translated from the DNA. The rearrangement joins TRGV9 to TRGJP. The CDR3 spans 16 residues. Germline CDR1 GITISATS, CDR2 ISYDGTV (reference sequence). The CDR3 is CALWEVEELDKKIKVF. CDR3 bases: TGTGCCTTGTGGGAGGTGGAAGAGTTGGACAAAAAAATCAAGGTATTT.

This clone has more than one count but fewer than ten. The V gene is TRGV9, the J gene TRGJ1 or TRGJ2. The CDR3 covers 15 residues. Germline CDR1 reads GITISATS; CDR2 reads ISYDGTV (reference sequence). After removal of 0 bases from V and 3 bases from J, the junction contained 8 bases not matched to a gene. CDR3 loop: CALWEVTSLYYKKLF. DNA for the CDR3: TGTGCCTTGTGGGAGGTGACCAGCCTTTATTATAAGAAACTCTTT.

This clone is labeled as medium-sized. A far larger clone differs by one base, so this is likely a read error. The chain couples TRGV9 to TRGJ1 or TRGJ2. V dropped 4 bases and J dropped 10; count of bases not matched to a gene: 10. The CDR3 is 12 amino acids. Germline CDR1 and CDR2: GITISATS and ISYDGTV (reference sequence). CDR3 sequence reads: CALWEGMWKKLF. Written as DNA, the CDR3 is TGTGCCTTGTGGGAAGGTATGTGGAAGAAACTCTTT.